This T cell receptor beta chain stems from a study of technical replicates of blood from several donors. The table came from immunoSEQ multiplex PCR; TCRdb's copy has only in-frame clones and leaves some out. The table has approximately 85,000 clones, around 94% seen once; the top ten hold 0.26%. The germline CDR1 and CDR2 sequences are WSHSY and SAAADI. V gave up 8 bases and J gave up 4 bases, with 15 bases separating them. The CDR3 is 13 amino acids. The sequence was collected from a human donor in good health. Sequencing used T cells isolated from PBMCs. This rearrangement joins TRBV10-2 to TRBJ2-7; D unresolved. CDR3 sequence: CASSDTTDYEQYF. The CDR3 DNA reads TGCGCCAGCTCCGACACCACCGATTACGAGCAGTACTTC.